This entry describes one T cell receptor beta chain. Seattle patients were enrolled during active infection and followed longitudinally. Some clones are missing from TCRdb's copy, which holds only in-frame ones; the method was immunoSEQ multiplex PCR. The data show 400,000 or so clones, about 89% seen once. The CDR3 spans 15 residues. The germline V gene encodes CDR1 SGHDN and CDR2 FVKESK. The ends were cut back, 5 bases at V and 5 bases at J, with 15 bases in the middle. This sample stems from a study of blood T cell repertoires in COVID-19. The source of this sequence is a woman aged 35 to 49 with COVID-19, enrolled during active disease. The chain recombines TRBV14 with TRBJ2-2, with D maybe TRBD1 (6 bases). The sequenced sample consisted of peripheral blood. This CDR3 reads CASSSVDSRTGELFF. The CDR3 DNA follows: TGTGCCAGCAGCTCCGTGGACAGCAGAACCGGGGAGCTGTTTTTT. The entire variable domain, with the rest obtained from reference TRBV14 and TRBJ2-2, is as follows: EAGVTQFPSHSVIEKGQTVTLRCDPISGHDNLYWYRRVMGKEIKFLLHFVKESKQDESGMPNNRFLAERTGGTYSTLKVQPAELEDSGVYFCASSSVDSRTGELFFGEGSRLTVL.